This T cell receptor beta chain was recovered during a study of OX40 agonist ivuxolimab in advanced cancers. At the level of the study: Averaging roughly 60 years in age, with a range of roughly 20 to 79, the cohort was 65% to 85% male. Partial responses occurred in Three dose-escalation patients, one with hepatocellular carcinoma and two with cutaneous melanoma. The study's findings and limits: In the expanded peripheral T cells, antigen specificity was never determined.

Here immunoSEQ multiplex PCR was the method, and the copy in TCRdb shows in-frame clones only, minus some. The sample has about 75,000 clones, about 88% seen once; the top ten hold nearly 8%. V was pared by 8 bases and J by 0 bases, with 13 bases between. CDR3 length: 15 residues. Germline CDR1 is SNHLY and CDR2 is FYNNEI. Researchers took blood at baseline, on cycle 4 day 1, and on cycle 7 day 1. The table lists this clone with a count of one. Antigen: not known. The material was CD4+ or CD8+ T cells sorted from blood, obtained in a trial of the OX40 agonist ivuxolimab. The TCR was taken from an adult with an advanced solid tumor such as melanoma, head and neck, liver or kidney cancer. The chain couples TRBV2 to TRBJ2-2; the D is unclear. CDR3 region: CASALRTTNTGELFF. The CDR3 DNA follows: TGTGCCAGCGCTTTAAGAACAACGAACACCGGGGAGCTGTTTTTT.